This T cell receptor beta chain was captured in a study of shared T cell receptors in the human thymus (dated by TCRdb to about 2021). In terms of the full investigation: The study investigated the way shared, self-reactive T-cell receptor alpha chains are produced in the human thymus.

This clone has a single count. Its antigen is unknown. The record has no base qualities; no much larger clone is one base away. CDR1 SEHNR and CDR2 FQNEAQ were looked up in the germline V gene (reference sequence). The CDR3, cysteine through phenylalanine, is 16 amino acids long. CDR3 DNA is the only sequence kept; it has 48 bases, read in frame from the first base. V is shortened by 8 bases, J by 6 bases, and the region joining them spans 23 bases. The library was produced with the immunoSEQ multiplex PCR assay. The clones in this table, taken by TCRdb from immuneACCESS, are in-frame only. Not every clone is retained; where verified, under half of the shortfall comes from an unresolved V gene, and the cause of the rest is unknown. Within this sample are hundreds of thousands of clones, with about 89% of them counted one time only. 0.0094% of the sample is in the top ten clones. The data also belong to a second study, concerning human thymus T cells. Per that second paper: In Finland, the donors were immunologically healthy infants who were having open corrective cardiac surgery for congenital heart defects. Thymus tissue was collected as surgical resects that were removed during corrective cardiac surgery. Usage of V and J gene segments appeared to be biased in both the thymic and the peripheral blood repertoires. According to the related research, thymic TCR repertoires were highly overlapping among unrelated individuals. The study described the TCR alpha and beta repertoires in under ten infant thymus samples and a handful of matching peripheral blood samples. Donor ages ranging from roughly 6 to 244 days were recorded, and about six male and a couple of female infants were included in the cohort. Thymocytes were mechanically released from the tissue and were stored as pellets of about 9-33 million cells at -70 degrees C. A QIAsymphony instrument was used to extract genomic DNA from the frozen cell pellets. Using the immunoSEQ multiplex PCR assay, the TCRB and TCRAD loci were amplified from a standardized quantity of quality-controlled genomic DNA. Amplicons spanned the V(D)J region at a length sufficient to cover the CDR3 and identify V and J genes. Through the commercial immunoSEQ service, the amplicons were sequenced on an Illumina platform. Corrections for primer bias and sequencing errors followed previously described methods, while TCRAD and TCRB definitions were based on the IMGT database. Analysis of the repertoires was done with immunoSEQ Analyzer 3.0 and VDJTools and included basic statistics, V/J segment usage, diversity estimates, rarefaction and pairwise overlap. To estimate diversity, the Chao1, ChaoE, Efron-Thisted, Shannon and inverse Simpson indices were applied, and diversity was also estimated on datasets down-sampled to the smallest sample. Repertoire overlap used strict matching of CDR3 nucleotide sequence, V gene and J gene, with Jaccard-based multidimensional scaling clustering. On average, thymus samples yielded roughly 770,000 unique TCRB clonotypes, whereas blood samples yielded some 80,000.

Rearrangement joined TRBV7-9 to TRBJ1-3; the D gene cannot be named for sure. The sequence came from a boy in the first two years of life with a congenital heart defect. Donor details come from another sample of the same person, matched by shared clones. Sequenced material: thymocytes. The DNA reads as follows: TGTGCCAGCGTGGAGGGTGTGGGGAGCGGCCCAAACACCATATATTTT. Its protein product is CASVEGVGSGPNTIYF.